One sample yielded the 24 T cell receptor beta chains listed below, sequenced in a study of blood T cell repertoires in COVID-19. This table comes from immunoSEQ multiplex PCR, and its TCRdb copy is limited to in-frame clones, with some not included. The table includes around 280,000 clones, about 90% detected once. Sequencing input: peripheral blood. The receptors here all came from a woman aged 50 to 65 who had recovered from COVID-19.

The V gene is TRBV4-3, the J gene TRBJ2-7; weak D call: TRBD2 (6 bases). Germline loops: CDR1 LGHNA, CDR2 YSLEER. Trimming cost V 0 bases and J 4 bases, with 13 bases left between them. CDR3 length: 15 residues. The CDR3 here is CASSQDLAGTYEQYF. CDR3 DNA: TGCGCCAGCAGCCAAGACTTGGCTGGGACTTACGAGCAGTACTTC.

This chain uses TRBV19 with TRBJ1-2, with TRBD1 identical over 8 bases. Per the germline V gene, CDR1 is LNHDA and CDR2 is SQIVND (reference sequence). The CDR3 sequence is 16 residues long. V gave up 3 bases and J gave up 3 bases; unmatched junction bases: 9. The CDR3 loop reads CASSITLDRVYYGYTF. CDR3 sequence (DNA): TGTGCCAGTAGTATTACGTTGGACAGGGTTTACTATGGCTACACCTTC.

This clone was counted only a few times. V is TRBV27 and J is TRBJ2-7; 10 nucleotides line up with TRBD1. V gave up 6 bases and J gave up 4 bases; unmatched junction bases: 6. Germline V gene data show CDR1 as MNHEY and CDR2 as SMNVEV (reference sequence). The CDR3 covers 14 residues. CDR3 sequence (DNA): TGTGCCAGCAGGATGACAGGGGGCCTGTACGAGCAGTACTTC. Its protein product is CASRMTGGLYEQYF.

CDR3 sequence reads: CASSGNRGPLREQYF. The CDR3 DNA reads TGTGCCAGCAGCGGGAACAGGGGCCCCCTGAGGGAGCAGTACTTC. The chain joins TRBV11-2 to TRBJ2-7, with 7 nucleotides matching TRBD1. J gave up 7 bases and V 5 bases, and 14 bases lay outside the gene matches. The CDR3 is 15 residues long. From germline, CDR1 is SGHAT and CDR2 FQNNGV. Full variable domain (outside the CDR3, taken from reference TRBV11-2 and TRBJ2-7): EAGVAQSPRYKIIEKRQSVAFWCNPISGHATLYWYQQILGQGPKLLIQFQNNGVVDDSQLPKDRFSAERLKGVDSTLKIQPAKLEDSAVYLCASSGNRGPLREQYFGPGTRLTVT.

The CDR3 nucleotides read TGTGCCAGCAGCTGGGGACACACCGGGAGCAATCAGCCCCAGCATTTT. Encoded protein: CASSWGHTGSNQPQHF. This sequence joins TRBV7-6 and TRBJ1-5; maybe TRBD1 (6 bases). CDR1 is SGHVS and CDR2 is FNYEAQ in the germline V gene. The CDR3 is 16 residues long. Trimming shortened V by 4 bases and J by 1 base, and 14 bases separated the two germline ends.

The chain combines TRBV4-3 with TRBJ2-4; weak D call: TRBD2 (5 bases). The CDR3 contains 16 residues. V was cut by 4 bases and J by 1 base, with 14 bases left in between. Germline CDR1 LGHNA, CDR2 YSLEER. The CDR3 bases are TGCGCCAGCAGCCCCCGGGGTACCTTGGCCAAAAACATTCAGTACTTC. It codes for CASSPRGTLAKNIQYF.

The chain employs TRBV11-2 and TRBJ1-1, with a possible D match to TRBD1 (5 bases). With 8 bases removed from V and 2 bases from J, the gap between germline ends came to 15 bases. The CDR3 runs 14 residues. The germline V gene encodes CDR1 SGHAT and CDR2 FQNNGV. Written as DNA, the CDR3 is TGTGCCAGCGCCTGGCGGGGGGACAACACTGAAGCTTTCTTT. It yields the protein CASAWRGDNTEAFF.

This clone was recorded a few times. The chain couples TRBV19 to TRBJ2-5, with TRBD2 matching 7 bases. The V and J ends lost 4 bases and 4 bases, in that order; junction bases with no gene match: 9. The CDR3 has 15 amino acids. Germline loops: CDR1 LNHDA, CDR2 SQIVND (reference sequence). CDR3 sequence reads: CASSRGGQMRETQYF. The CDR3 DNA reads as TGTGCCAGTAGTAGGGGAGGGCAGATGCGAGAGACCCAGTACTTC.

The chain couples TRBV4-3 to TRBJ1-1, with a weak D call TRBD1 (6 bases). Trimming took 2 bases from V and 6 from J, leaving 13 bases between them. Germline-derived CDR1 and CDR2 are LGHNA and YSLEER. This CDR3 spans 14 amino acids. CDR3 loop: CASSQYATGSEAFF. Written as DNA, the CDR3 is TGCGCCAGCAGCCAATACGCCACAGGGTCTGAAGCTTTCTTT.

This clone has a single count. The chain combines TRBV10-3 with TRBJ1-3; D is possibly TRBD1 (5 bases). V was shortened by 6 bases and J by 0 bases, with 12 bases between the two germline ends. The CDR3 has 15 amino acids. CDR1 is ENHRY and CDR2 is SYGVKD in the germline V gene. CDR3 DNA sequence: TGTGCCATCAGCGGCACAGGTTTCTCTGGAAACACCATATATTTT. Its translation: CAISGTGFSGNTIYF.

The CDR3: CASSQDLRGDTEAFF. The CDR3 DNA follows: TGTGCCAGCAGCCAAGATTTACGGGGGGACACTGAAGCTTTCTTT. V usage is TRBV4-2 and J usage is TRBJ1-1; maybe TRBD1 (5 bases). From germline, CDR1 is LGHNA and CDR2 YNFKEQ. The CDR3 sequence is 15 residues long. The V end lost 0 bases, the J end lost 3 bases, and 11 bases lay between the germline ends.

The chain recombines TRBV5-5 with TRBJ2-2, with 11 bases identical to TRBD2. Germline V CDR1 and CDR2: SGHKS, YYEKEE (reference sequence). There are 18 residues in the CDR3. Trimming cost V 4 bases and J 2 bases; bases outside gene matches: 10. CDR3 DNA sequence: TGTGCCAGCAGCACCCTGATCCTAGCGGGGGGCAACACCGGGGAGCTGTTTTTT. Translation: CASSTLILAGGNTGELFF.

CDR3 DNA: TGTGCCAGCAGAGAGGGAAGCGGGAACACAGATACGCAGTATTTT. It yields the protein CASREGSGNTDTQYF. The chain carries TRBV9 and TRBJ2-3; 7 nucleotides align to TRBD2. This CDR3 region has 15 residues. The germline V gene has CDR1 SGDLS and CDR2 YYNGEE. Trimming at V came to 5 bases and at J to 2 bases, leaving 8 bases not matched to a gene.

As DNA, the CDR3 is TGTGCCAGCAGAACAGGGCTAGTCCTGCCCCAGCATTTT. This encodes CASRTGLVLPQHF. The chain uses TRBV28 and TRBJ1-5; maybe TRBD1 (6 bases). The CDR3 runs 13 residues. With 6 bases removed from V and 9 bases from J, the gap between germline ends came to 15 bases. Per germline, CDR1 MDHEN and CDR2 SYDVKM.

With respect to this clone: Other DNA sequences in this sample translate to the same CDR3. The V and J genes are TRBV7-3 and TRBJ1-1; 8 nucleotides align to TRBD1. Per the germline V gene, CDR1 is SGHTA and CDR2 is FQGTGA. J was trimmed by 3 bases and V by 5 bases; bases with no gene match: 5. The CDR3 extends over 14 amino acids. The CDR3 coding sequence is TGTGCCAGCAGCCCAGGGGGCTCGTACACTGAAGCTTTCTTT. Its translation: CASSPGGSYTEAFF.

The chain combines TRBV5-6 with TRBJ2-1; TRBD2 aligns across 7 bases. The CDR3 has 18 amino acids. V shed 0 bases and J 1 base; nucleotides not matched to a gene: 10. Germline-derived CDR1 and CDR2 are SGHDT and YYEEEE. The CDR3 bases are TGTGCCAGCAGCTTGGCCTGGGACGTAGCGGGTTCCTACAATGAGCAGTTCTTC. It yields the protein CASSLAWDVAGSYNEQFF.

The genes are TRBV5-5 and TRBJ1-4; a possible D gene is TRBD1 (6 bases). CDR3 length: 15 amino acids. V was shortened by 2 bases and J by 8 bases, with 16 bases between the two germline ends. The V gene's germline CDR1 is SGHKS and CDR2 YYEKEE (reference sequence). The CDR3 nucleotides are TGTGCCAGCAGCTTCGTTTCCACAGGGCGCGAAAAACTGTTTTTT. It translates to CASSFVSTGREKLFF.

The chain is built from TRBV18 and TRBJ2-7; TRBD1 matches at 7 bases. V was clipped by 4 bases and J by 3 bases; unmatched bases: 0. This CDR3 is 12 amino acids long. The V gene's germline CDR1 is KGHSH and CDR2 LQKENI. CDR3 DNA sequence: TGTGCCAGCTCACGGGACAGCTACGAGCAGTACTTC. This gives the protein CASSRDSYEQYF.

The gene calls are TRBV5-1 and TRBJ2-5; TRBD1 matches 10 bases. The CDR3 consists of 17 residues. The V segment lost 1 base and the J segment 7 bases; nucleotides outside the gene matches: 13. Germline V gives CDR1 SGHRS, CDR2 YFSETQ. CDR3 region: CASSLTSGQGPAGTQYF. In DNA, the CDR3 is TGCGCCAGCAGCTTGACCTCGGGACAGGGGCCCGCGGGGACCCAGTACTTC.

The chain couples TRBV9 to TRBJ1-1; no firm D call. The CDR3 runs to 16 residues. Germline-derived CDR1 and CDR2 are SGDLS and YYNGEE. V lost 3 bases and J lost 0, with 15 bases in between. CDR3 sequence reads: CASSDFHGQMNTEAFF. The DNA for the CDR3 is TGTGCCAGCAGCGACTTCCATGGGCAGATGAACACTGAAGCTTTCTTT.

The chain couples TRBV5-4 to TRBJ2-7, with D unclear. From germline, CDR1 is SGHNT and CDR2 YYREEE (reference sequence). The CDR3 consists of 13 residues. Trimming removed 4 bases at V and 0 bases at J, with 8 bases between. The CDR3 loop is CASSHPSSYEQYF. Here the CDR3 DNA reads TGTGCCAGCAGCCACCCGAGCTCCTACGAGCAGTACTTC.

The gene calls are TRBV19 and TRBJ1-1; the D is unclear. The CDR3 length is 14 residues. The V gene's germline CDR1 is LNHDA and CDR2 SQIVND (reference sequence). Trimming pared 5 bases from V and 1 base from J, leaving 11 bases between. This CDR3 reads CASSWRDENTEAFF. The DNA of the CDR3 is TGTGCCAGTAGTTGGAGAGACGAGAACACTGAAGCTTTCTTT.

The V call is TRBV4-1, the J call TRBJ2-7; TRBD2 matches at 9 bases. The CDR3 has 16 residues. The J segment lost 4 bases and the V segment lost 0 bases, leaving 7 bases of the junction unmatched. CDR1 is MGHRA, CDR2 YSYEKL, per germline. The DNA for the CDR3 is TGCGCCAGCAGCCAAGATCCCCTAGCGGGGTGGTACGAGCAGTACTTC. Protein sequence: CASSQDPLAGWYEQYF.

This sequence joins TRBV3-1 (or the pseudogene TRBV3-2) and TRBJ2-4; D perhaps matches TRBD2 (5 bases). The ends were cut back, 4 bases at V and 0 bases at J, with 13 bases in the middle. Looked up from germline, CDR1 is LGHDT and CDR2 is YNNKEL (reference sequence). This CDR3 has 16 residues. The CDR3 sequence: CASSPVDGLAKNIQYF. The CDR3 DNA sequence: TGTGCCAGCAGCCCCGTGGACGGACTAGCCAAAAACATTCAGTACTTC.